The 7 T cell receptor beta chains presented below share a single source sample, sequenced in a study of molecular identifiers for immune sequencing clone quantification. From the PCR reads, TCRdb called clonotypes with MiXCR, one entry per CDR3 protein. The sample records about 510,000 distinct CDR3 sequences, about 25% being singletons. Input material: naive CD8+ T cells from blood, with Jurkat cell RNA spiked in. Stated subset: FACS-sorted CD8+CD4-CCR7+CD45RA+ naive T cells. All receptors derive from a human donor in good health. Some libraries in this study had Jurkat cell RNA spiked in.

This clonotype was seen ten or more times. The chain links TRBV29-1 to TRBJ2-2; unclear D gene. V gave up 4 bases and J gave up 3 bases, with 9 bases separating them. This CDR3 comprises 13 residues. Germline-derived CDR1 and CDR2 are SQVTM and ANQGSEA. CDR3 bases: TGCAGCGTTGTGTACAGATACACCGGGGAGCTGTTTTTT. This codes for CSVVYRYTGELFF.

The chain has TRBV29-1 and TRBJ2-7; D remains unclear. The CDR3 contains 12 residues. V was trimmed by 0 bases and J by 5 bases, leaving 8 bases between them. Germline V gene lookup returns CDR1 SQVTM and CDR2 ANQGSEA. CDR3 DNA: TGCAGCGTTGAAGAAGTAAACGACGAGCAGTACTTC. Protein product: CSVEEVNDEQYF.

V is TRBV3-1 and J is TRBJ2-5; D possibly matches TRBD1 or TRBD2 (5 bases each). V lost 4 bases and J 2 bases, leaving 14 bases between the germline ends. Germline V gene lookup returns CDR1 LGHDT and CDR2 YNNKEL (reference sequence). The CDR3 loop spans 15 amino acids. The CDR3 DNA is TGTGCCAGCAGCCGTCGGGACGGAGAGCAAGAGACCCAGTACTTC. Its translation is CASSRRDGEQETQYF.

The V and J genes are TRBV6-2 or TRBV6-3 and TRBJ2-2; D gene unclear. This CDR3 contains 14 residues. CDR1 is MNHEY, CDR2 SVGEGT, per germline. V lost 4 bases to trimming and J lost 3 bases, with 9 bases between them. The CDR3: CASSSGEYTGELFF. CDR3 coding DNA: TGTGCCAGCAGTTCTGGAGAGTACACCGGGGAGCTGTTTTTT.

In this sample, this clonotype turned up a few times. This chain joins TRBV12-3 or TRBV12-4 and TRBJ1-1; D call uncertain. This CDR3 comprises 13 residues. The V and J ends lost 0 bases and 7 bases respectively, with 9 bases between them. The CDR3 spells CASSLAPMGEAFF. The CDR3 DNA sequence: TGTGCCAGCAGTTTAGCGCCAATGGGTGAAGCTTTCTTT.

In regard to this clonotype: A much more abundant neighbour one base away suggests this may be a read error. The conserved phenylalanine or tryptophan is not found at the CDR3 terminus, so this likely reflects a read error. The J gene is TRBJ1-1, the V gene TRBV5-1; D uncertain. Trimming took off 0 bases at V and 3 bases at J, with 3 bases between the two ends. Germline lookup yields CDR1 SGHRS and CDR2 YFSETQ. The CDR3 contains 12 residues. DNA of the CDR3: TGCGCCAGCAGCTTGGCGGACACTGAAGCTTTCCTT. This sequence encodes CASSLADTEAFL.

In its sample, this clonotype was seen a few times. The chain combines TRBV28 with TRBJ1-6; D not resolved. V was shortened by 11 bases and J by 13 bases, with 15 bases between the two germline ends. CDR3 length: 11 residues. Germline V gene lookup returns CDR1 MDHEN and CDR2 SYDVKM. CDR3 sequence reads: CASKGVHPLHF. CDR3 coding DNA: TGTGCCTCAAAGGGAGTTCACCCCCTCCACTTT. The full variable domain, in which reference TRBV28 and TRBJ1-6 provide the parts outside the CDR3, is DVKVTQSSRYLVKRTGEKVFLECVQDMDHENMFWYRQDPGLGLRLIYFSYDVKMKEKGDIPEGYSVSREKKERFSLILESASTNQTSMYLCASKGVHPLHFGNGTRLTVT.